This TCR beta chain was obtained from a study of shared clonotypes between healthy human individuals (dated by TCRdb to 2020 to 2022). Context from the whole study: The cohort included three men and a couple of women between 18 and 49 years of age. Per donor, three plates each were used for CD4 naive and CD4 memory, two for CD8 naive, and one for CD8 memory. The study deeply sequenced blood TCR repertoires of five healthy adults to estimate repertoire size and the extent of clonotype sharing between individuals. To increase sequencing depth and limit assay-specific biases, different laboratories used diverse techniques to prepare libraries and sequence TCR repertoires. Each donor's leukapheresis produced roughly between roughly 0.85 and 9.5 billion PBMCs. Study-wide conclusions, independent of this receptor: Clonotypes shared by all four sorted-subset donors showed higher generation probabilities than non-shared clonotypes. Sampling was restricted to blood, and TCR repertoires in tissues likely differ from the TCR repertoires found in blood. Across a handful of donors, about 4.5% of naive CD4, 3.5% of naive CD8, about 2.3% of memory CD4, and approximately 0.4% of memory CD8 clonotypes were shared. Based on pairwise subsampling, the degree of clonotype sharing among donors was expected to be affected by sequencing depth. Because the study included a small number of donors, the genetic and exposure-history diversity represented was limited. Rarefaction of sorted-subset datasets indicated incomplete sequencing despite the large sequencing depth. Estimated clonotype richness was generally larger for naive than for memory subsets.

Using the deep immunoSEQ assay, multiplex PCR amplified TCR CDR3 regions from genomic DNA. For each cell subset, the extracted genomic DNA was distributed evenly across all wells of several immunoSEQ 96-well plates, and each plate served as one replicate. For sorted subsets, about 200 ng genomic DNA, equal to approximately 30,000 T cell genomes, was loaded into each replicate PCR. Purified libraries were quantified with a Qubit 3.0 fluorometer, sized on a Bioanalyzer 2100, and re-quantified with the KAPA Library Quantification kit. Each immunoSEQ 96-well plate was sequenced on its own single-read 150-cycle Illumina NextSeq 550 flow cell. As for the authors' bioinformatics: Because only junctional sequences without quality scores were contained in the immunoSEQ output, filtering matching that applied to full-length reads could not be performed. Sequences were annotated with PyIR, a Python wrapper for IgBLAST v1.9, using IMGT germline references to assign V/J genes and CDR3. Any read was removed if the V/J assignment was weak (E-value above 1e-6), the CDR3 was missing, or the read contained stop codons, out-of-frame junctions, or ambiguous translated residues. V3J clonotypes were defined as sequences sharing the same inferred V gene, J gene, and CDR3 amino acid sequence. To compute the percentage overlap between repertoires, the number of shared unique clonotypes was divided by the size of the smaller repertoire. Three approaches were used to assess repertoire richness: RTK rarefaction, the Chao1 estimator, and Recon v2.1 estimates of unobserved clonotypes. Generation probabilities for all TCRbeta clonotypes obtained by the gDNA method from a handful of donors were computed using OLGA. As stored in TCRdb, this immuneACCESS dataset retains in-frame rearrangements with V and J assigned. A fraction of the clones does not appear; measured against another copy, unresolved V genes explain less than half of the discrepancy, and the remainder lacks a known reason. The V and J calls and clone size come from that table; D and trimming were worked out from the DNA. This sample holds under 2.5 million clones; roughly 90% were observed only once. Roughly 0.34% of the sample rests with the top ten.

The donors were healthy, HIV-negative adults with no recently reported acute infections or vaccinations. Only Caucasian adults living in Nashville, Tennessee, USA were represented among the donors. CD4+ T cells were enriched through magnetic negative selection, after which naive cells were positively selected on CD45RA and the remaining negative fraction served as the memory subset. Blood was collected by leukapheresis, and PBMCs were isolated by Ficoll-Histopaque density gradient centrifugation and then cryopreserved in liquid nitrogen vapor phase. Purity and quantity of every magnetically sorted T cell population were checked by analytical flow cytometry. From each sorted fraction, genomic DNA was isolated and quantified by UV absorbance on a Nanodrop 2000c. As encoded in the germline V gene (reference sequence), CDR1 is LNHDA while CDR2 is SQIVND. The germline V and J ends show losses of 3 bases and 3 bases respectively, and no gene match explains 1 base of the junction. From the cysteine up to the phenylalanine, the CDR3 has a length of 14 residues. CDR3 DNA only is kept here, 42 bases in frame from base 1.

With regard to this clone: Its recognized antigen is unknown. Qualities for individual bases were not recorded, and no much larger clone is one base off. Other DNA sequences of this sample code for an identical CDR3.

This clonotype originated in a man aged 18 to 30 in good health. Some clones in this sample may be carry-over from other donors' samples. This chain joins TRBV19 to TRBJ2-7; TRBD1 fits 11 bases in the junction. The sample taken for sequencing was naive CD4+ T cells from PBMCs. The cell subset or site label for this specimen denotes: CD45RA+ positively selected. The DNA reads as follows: TGTGCCAGTAGTATGGGACAGGGGGGCTACGAGCAGTACTTC. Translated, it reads CASSMGQGGYEQYF.